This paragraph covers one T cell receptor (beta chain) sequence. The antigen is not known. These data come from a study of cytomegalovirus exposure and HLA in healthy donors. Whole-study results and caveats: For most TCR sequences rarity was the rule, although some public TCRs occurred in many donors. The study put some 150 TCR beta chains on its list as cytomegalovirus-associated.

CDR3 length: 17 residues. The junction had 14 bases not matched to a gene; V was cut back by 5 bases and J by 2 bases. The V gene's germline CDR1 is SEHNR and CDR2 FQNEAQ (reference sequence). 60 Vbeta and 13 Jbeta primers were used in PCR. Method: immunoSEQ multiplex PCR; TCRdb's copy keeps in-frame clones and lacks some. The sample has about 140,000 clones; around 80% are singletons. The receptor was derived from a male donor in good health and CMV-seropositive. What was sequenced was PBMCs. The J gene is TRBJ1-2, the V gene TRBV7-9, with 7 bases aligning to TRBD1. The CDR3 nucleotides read TGTGCCAGCAGCATGGAGCCCACAGGGGACCTCAACTATGGCTACACCTTC. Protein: CASSMEPTGDLNYGYTF.